Shown below are 30 T cell receptor beta chains from a single sample sequenced in a study of beta chain features in type 1 diabetes. The sequenced template was cDNA made from the entire isolated RNA. Profiling relied on immunoSEQ multiplex PCR, and the TCRdb table lists in-frame clones only, not all of them. Of approximately 23,000 clones listed, almost 70% are singletons. Sequenced sample: Tregs from blood. All receptors come from a woman aged 35 to 49 in good health.

V usage is TRBV5-1 and J usage is TRBJ1-1; the D is unclear. Looked up from germline, CDR1 is SGHRS and CDR2 is YFSETQ. Deletions cut 0 bases from V and 1 base from J, with 10 bases between. The CDR3 is 15 residues long. The chain's CDR3 is CASSLVARTNTEAFF. DNA of the CDR3: TGCGCCAGCAGCTTGGTGGCCCGAACGAACACTGAAGCTTTCTTT.

J is TRBJ1-4 and V is TRBV5-1; D possibly corresponds to TRBD1 (6 bases). CDR3 length: 15 amino acids. Germline CDR1 reads SGHRS; CDR2 reads YFSETQ. V lost 5 bases and J 5 bases, leaving 16 bases between the germline ends. CDR3 protein: CASSPDSFKNEKLFF. The DNA of the CDR3 is TGCGCCAGCAGTCCGGACAGCTTCAAAAATGAAAAACTGTTTTTT.

In its sample, this clone was seen once. V is TRBV29-1 and J is TRBJ2-7, with TRBD1 matching over 7 bases. The CDR3 is made up of 14 amino acids. With 4 bases clipped from V and 0 bases from J, the junction kept 6 bases outside the gene matches. CDR1 is SQVTM, CDR2 ANQGSEA, per germline. The CDR3 DNA reads TGCAGCGTTGCCTTGACAGGGAGCTCCTACGAGCAGTACTTC. Protein: CSVALTGSSYEQYF.

The chain combines TRBV9 with TRBJ2-7; possible D gene TRBD2, 6 bases. The tail of the sequence fits TRBJ2-5 better, so the J call may be wrong. Germline V gene sequence: CDR1 SGDLS, CDR2 YYNGEE. This CDR3 spans 13 amino acids. Here the CDR3 reads CASGGSRGETQYF. CDR3 sequence (DNA): TGTGCCAGCGGGGGGAGTAGGGGAGAGACCCAGTACTTC.

The J gene is TRBJ2-3, the V gene TRBV6-1, with D perhaps TRBD1 (5 bases). The CDR3 covers 14 residues. V was pared by 4 bases and J by 9 bases, with 17 bases between. CDR1 and CDR2 from the germline V gene are MNHNS and SASEGT. CDR3: CASSVALGVGTQYF. In DNA form, the CDR3 reads TGTGCCAGCAGTGTAGCTTTAGGGGTGGGCACGCAGTATTTT.

The chain couples TRBV2 to TRBJ1-6; unclear D gene. V gave up 7 bases and J gave up 6 bases, with 7 bases separating them. CDR3 length: 12 amino acids. Germline assignment: CDR1 SNHLY and CDR2 FYNNEI. CDR3 sequence: CASKRVNSPLHF. In DNA form, the CDR3 reads TGTGCCAGCAAGCGAGTTAATTCACCCCTCCACTTT.

The chain employs TRBV18 and TRBJ1-2; D gene uncertain. Trimming cost V 5 bases and J 4 bases, with 8 bases left between them. In germline, CDR1 is KGHSH, CDR2 LQKENI. The CDR3 runs to 12 residues. In DNA, the CDR3 is TGTGCCAGCTCAAAGCCACTCTATGGCTACACCTTC. Amino acid sequence: CASSKPLYGYTF.

The gene calls are TRBV5-1 and TRBJ2-7, with a possible D match to TRBD1 (6 bases). Trimming pared 0 bases from V and 6 bases from J, leaving 16 bases between. This CDR3 is built from 15 residues. Germline lookup yields CDR1 SGHRS and CDR2 YFSETQ. As DNA, the CDR3 is TGCGCCAGCAGCTTGGTCTCGTTGGGGGCAACCGAGCAGTACTTC. Translated, it gives CASSLVSLGATEQYF.

V and J are TRBV7-9 and TRBJ2-7, with 9 bases fitting TRBD1. Trimming took 0 bases from V and 0 from J; bases not matched to a gene: 6. The CDR3 has 17 amino acids. Germline lookup yields CDR1 SEHNR and CDR2 FQNEAQ (reference sequence). DNA of the CDR3: TGTGCCAGCAGCTTAGCCTTGGGACAGGGTAGCTCCTACGAGCAGTACTTC. Translating gives CASSLALGQGSSYEQYF. Together with reference TRBV7-9 and TRBJ2-7, the CDR3 gives the full variable domain: DTGVSQNPRHKITKRGQNVTFRCDPISEHNRLYWYRQTLGQGPEFLTYFQNEAQLEKSRLLSDRFSAERPKGSFSTLEIQRTEQGDSAMYLCASSLALGQGSSYEQYFGPGTRLTVT.

A few counts support this clone. The genes are TRBV19 and TRBJ2-1; TRBD2 matches 8 bases. The germline CDR1 and CDR2 sequences are LNHDA and SQIVND (reference sequence). The CDR3 loop spans 13 amino acids. The V and J ends lost 3 bases and 13 bases, in that order; junction bases with no gene match: 8. The CDR3 nucleotides are TGTGCCAGTAGTATCAGAACCGGGACTAGTCAGTTCTTC. This sequence encodes CASSIRTGTSQFF.

V is TRBV7-9 and J is TRBJ2-7, with 8 nucleotides matching TRBD2. V was pared by 6 bases and J by 4 bases, with 5 bases of the junction left unmatched. The germline V gene has CDR1 SEHNR and CDR2 FQNEAQ (reference sequence). The CDR3 is made up of 13 amino acids. CDR3 amino acids: CASSPGGAYEQYF. The CDR3 nucleotides read TGTGCCAGCAGTCCCGGGGGGGCTTACGAGCAGTACTTC.

The V and J genes are TRBV25-1 and TRBJ2-1, with 10 bases aligning to TRBD1. With 5 bases clipped from V and 3 bases from J, the junction kept 10 bases outside the gene matches. Germline V gives CDR1 MGHDK, CDR2 SYGVNS. The CDR3 is made up of 17 amino acids. The CDR3 reads CASSSVPGTGVYNEQFF. CDR3 nucleotides: TGTGCCAGCAGTTCTGTACCCGGGACAGGGGTCTACAATGAGCAGTTCTTC.

This clone was picked up one time. The V gene is TRBV29-1, the J gene TRBJ2-7; D may be TRBD2 (7 bases). This CDR3 spans 14 amino acids. Trimming left V 2 bases short and J 0 bases short, with 11 bases between. Germline V CDR1 and CDR2: SQVTM, ANQGSEA. This CDR3 reads CSVERGGTSYEQYF. The CDR3 DNA reads TGCAGCGTTGAAAGGGGGGGAACCTCCTACGAGCAGTACTTC.

This clone was picked up one time. This sequence joins TRBV19 and TRBJ1-4, with no clear D. V was pared by 2 bases and J by 8 bases, with 15 bases between. In germline, CDR1 is LNHDA, CDR2 SQIVND (reference sequence). This CDR3 spans 15 amino acids. The CDR3 protein is CASSISRLGVEKLFF. The CDR3 region has the DNA TGTGCCAGTAGTATATCGCGGTTAGGAGTGGAAAAACTGTTTTTT. Looking up the rest from reference TRBV19 and TRBJ1-4 gives the full variable domain: DGGITQSPKYLFRKEGQNVTLSCEQNLNHDAMYWYRQDPGQGLRLIYYSQIVNDFQKGDIAEGYSVSREKKESFPLTVTSAQKNPTAFYLCASSISRLGVEKLFFGSGTQLSVL.

This clone has a handful of counts. The V gene is TRBV29-1, the J gene TRBJ2-3, with D perhaps TRBD2 (5 bases). Trimming took off 6 bases at V and 0 bases at J, with 10 bases between the two ends. The CDR3 is 13 residues long. CDR1 is SQVTM and CDR2 is ANQGSEA in the germline V gene. For the CDR3, the DNA is TGCAGCGTCGGAGGACCTAGCACAGATACGCAGTATTTT. As protein: CSVGGPSTDTQYF.

This clone has just one count. The CDR3: CASSYSQGSYEQYF. DNA for the CDR3: TGTGCCAGCAGTTACTCTCAGGGTTCCTACGAGCAGTACTTC. The genes are TRBV6-6 and TRBJ2-7; a weak D match, TRBD1 (5 bases). Trimming took off 0 bases at V and 1 base at J, with 7 bases between the two ends. Germline V gene lookup returns CDR1 MNHNY and CDR2 SVGAGI (reference sequence). The CDR3 has 14 amino acids.

The CDR3 here is CASSPGGGWQPQHF. CDR3 nucleotide sequence: TGTGCCAGCAGCCCGGGGGGTGGTTGGCAGCCCCAGCATTTT. This chain joins TRBV7-2 and TRBJ1-5, with TRBD1 as a possible D gene (5 bases). Germline V gene lookup returns CDR1 SGHTA and CDR2 FQGNSA. The CDR3 extends over 14 amino acids. V lost 5 bases and J lost 7, with 15 bases in between.

V gene TRBV7-9 combines with J gene TRBJ1-4; TRBD1 matches at 8 bases. Looked up from germline, CDR1 is SEHNR and CDR2 is FQNEAQ (reference sequence). Trimming removed 0 bases from V and 0 bases from J; junction bases left unmatched: 9. There are 19 residues in the CDR3. In nucleotides, the CDR3 is TGTGCCAGCAGCTTAGCGCTCGGACAGGGATGGGCAACTAATGAAAAACTGTTTTTT. Protein sequence: CASSLALGQGWATNEKLFF.

The chain couples TRBV6-1 to TRBJ2-3, with unresolved D. Germline-derived CDR1 and CDR2 are MNHNS and SASEGT. V dropped 4 bases and J dropped 6 bases, with 5 bases sitting between them. This CDR3 region has 11 residues. DNA of the CDR3: TGTGCCAGCAGTGGGGCTGATACGCAGTATTTT. Amino acids: CASSGADTQYF.

The chain has TRBV5-4 and TRBJ1-1; TRBD1 might be the D (6 bases). CDR3 length: 14 residues. Trimming left V 4 bases short and J 1 base short, with 11 bases between. Germline CDR1 and CDR2: SGHNT and YYREEE (reference sequence). In DNA form, the CDR3 reads TGTGCCAGCAGCATCGGGACATCGAACACTGAAGCTTTCTTT. It translates to CASSIGTSNTEAFF.

This chain joins TRBV10-3 and TRBJ2-5; 11 bases map to TRBD1. The end of the DNA is better explained by TRBJ2-7, so the J call may be wrong. The CDR3 spans 17 residues. Germline lookup yields CDR1 ENHRY and CDR2 SYGVKD. This CDR3 is CAISDLPGQGVSYEQYF. The CDR3 bases are TGTGCCATCAGTGATCTCCCGGGACAGGGGGTATCCTACGAGCAGTACTTC.

The sample holds one count of this clone. The V call is TRBV7-9, the J call TRBJ1-5; a possible D gene is TRBD1 (5 bases). The germline V and J ends were trimmed by 3 bases and 3 bases, with 6 bases remaining between them. The CDR3 sequence is 13 residues long. Per germline, CDR1 SEHNR and CDR2 FQNEAQ (reference sequence). CDR3 residues: CASSFRDNQPQHF. The CDR3 DNA sequence: TGTGCCAGCAGCTTCAGGGACAATCAGCCCCAGCATTTT.

V and J are TRBV5-1 and TRBJ2-2; 7 bases line up with TRBD2. The CDR3 runs to 15 residues. V trimming: 4 bases; J trimming: 3 bases; junction bases outside the gene matches: 6. Germline V gene data show CDR1 as SGHRS and CDR2 as YFSETQ. The CDR3, as DNA: TGCGCCAGCAGCCTGTTCGCGGGGGACACCGGGGAGCTGTTTTTT. It translates to CASSLFAGDTGELFF.

This clone was counted only a few times. The chain links TRBV7-9 to TRBJ1-1; D unresolved. This CDR3 is built from 12 residues. Germline V gene lookup returns CDR1 SEHNR and CDR2 FQNEAQ (reference sequence). The V end lost 7 bases, the J end lost 4 bases, and 10 bases lay between the germline ends. DNA for the CDR3: TGTGCCAGCAACCAGCGGGCCACTGAAGCTTTCTTT. Translated, it gives CASNQRATEAFF. Full variable domain (missing parts from reference TRBV7-9 and TRBJ1-1): DTGVSQNPRHKITKRGQNVTFRCDPISEHNRLYWYRQTLGQGPEFLTYFQNEAQLEKSRLLSDRFSAERPKGSFSTLEIQRTEQGDSAMYLCASNQRATEAFFGQGTRLTVV.

The V gene is TRBV10-2, the J gene TRBJ2-3, with D perhaps TRBD2 (5 bases). The length of the CDR3 is 15 residues. The germline gives CDR1 WSHSY, CDR2 SAAADI. The V and J ends lost 7 bases and 2 bases respectively, with 16 bases between them. Written as DNA, the CDR3 is TGCGCCAGCACCGGACTTCAAGCGACCACAGATACGCAGTATTTT. Its protein is CASTGLQATTDTQYF.

The genes are TRBV5-4 and TRBJ2-7; maybe TRBD1 (5 bases). The CDR3 sequence is 15 residues long. With 4 bases removed from V and 3 bases from J, the gap between germline ends came to 17 bases. Per the germline V gene, CDR1 is SGHNT and CDR2 is YYREEE (reference sequence). The CDR3 sequence is CASSVSGLSGYEQYF. CDR3 nucleotide sequence: TGTGCCAGCAGCGTTTCAGGGTTATCGGGCTACGAGCAGTACTTC.

The chain employs TRBV11-2 and TRBJ2-3, with TRBD2 matching 9 bases. Losses at the gene ends were 3 bases for V and 4 bases for J; bases not matched to a gene: 5. CDR1 and CDR2 from the germline V gene are SGHAT and FQNNGV. The CDR3 totals 15 residues. The CDR3: CASSFSAGGPDTQYF. The CDR3 DNA follows: TGTGCCAGCAGCTTCTCAGCGGGGGGTCCAGATACGCAGTATTTT.

The chain couples TRBV11-2 to TRBJ2-7; D is unclear. CDR1 is SGHAT, CDR2 FQNNGV, per germline. The CDR3 runs 11 residues. Trimming removed 4 bases at V and 2 bases at J, with 3 bases between. CDR3 sequence: CASSSPYEQYF. As DNA, the CDR3 is TGTGCCAGCAGCTCTCCCTACGAGCAGTACTTC.

This clone was counted once. This chain connects TRBV19 to TRBJ1-5, with 10 positions matching TRBD1. The length of the CDR3 is 17 residues. With 7 bases clipped from V and 2 bases from J, the junction kept 11 bases outside the gene matches. CDR1 is LNHDA, CDR2 SQIVND, per germline (reference sequence). CDR3 loop: CASTAGTGVRGNQPQHF. CDR3 nucleotides: TGTGCCAGTACAGCCGGGACAGGGGTAAGGGGCAATCAGCCCCAGCATTTT.

This clone occurred a few times. The gene calls are TRBV7-9 and TRBJ2-3; the D gene is possibly TRBD1 (5 bases). The V end was cut by 5 bases, the J end by 9 bases, with 27 bases between. Germline CDR1 reads SEHNR; CDR2 reads FQNEAQ (reference sequence). The CDR3 contains 17 residues. The CDR3 DNA reads TGTGCCAGCAGCCAAACTCCAGGAAGTAGGGCTGCAGGGACGCAGTATTTT. Translation: CASSQTPGSRAAGTQYF.